Listed below are T cell receptor beta chains from one sample, sequenced in a study of control samples from healthy donors and cancer patients. The data were produced by immunoSEQ multiplex PCR, yet TCRdb's version contains in-frame clones alone and is incomplete. The data show 100,000 to 120,000 clones, roughly 90% seen once. Sequenced sample: PBMCs. All receptors come from a woman in her sixties with lung cancer. The CDR3 runs from the conserved cysteine through the conserved F or W. The D gene is left open where the match is weak. Rows give clone size only sometimes, using once, few, many, or a class for an expanded clone.

v_gene	j_gene	d_gene	abundance	CDR3aa	CDR3nt
TRBV29-1	TRBJ2-7	.	.	CSAGLRDEQYF	TGCAGCGCCGGGCTGAGAGACGAGCAGTACTTC
TRBV7-8	TRBJ1-1	.	.	CASSFRGQESTEAFF	TGTGCCAGCAGCTTTCGGGGGCAGGAGAGCACTGAAGCTTTCTTT
TRBV5-1	TRBJ2-7	TRBD2	.	CASSAGTSGIVSYEQYF	TGCGCCAGCAGCGCGGGGACTAGCGGGATCGTCTCCTACGAGCAGTACTTC
TRBV12-3/TRBV12-4	TRBJ1-1	.	.	CASSLQGNTEAFF	TGTGCCAGCAGTTTACAGGGGAACACTGAAGCTTTCTTT
TRBV10-3	TRBJ2-3	TRBD2	.	CAISGPGLATDTQYF	TGTGCCATCAGTGGTCCGGGACTAGCGACAGATACGCAGTATTTT
TRBV27	TRBJ1-1	.	once	CASSLGLDRMEAFF	TGTGCCAGCAGTCTCGGACTGGACAGAATGGAAGCTTTCTTT
TRBV7-3	TRBJ1-2	.	once	CASSPGGPNYGYTF	TGTGCCAGCAGCCCGGGGGGTCCTAACTATGGCTACACCTTC
TRBV6-1	TRBJ2-5	.	.	CASSEAGAVETQYF	TGTGCCAGCAGTGAGGCAGGAGCGGTAGAGACCCAGTACTTC
TRBV28	TRBJ2-3	.	few	CATSFRRQTQYF	TGTGCCACCTCTTTCCGTCGGCAGACGCAGTATTTT
TRBV19	TRBJ2-7	TRBD2	.	CASSRGTSGADSYEQYF	TGTGCCAGTAGTAGGGGAACTAGCGGGGCGGATTCCTACGAGCAGTACTTC
TRBV27	TRBJ2-1	TRBD2	.	CASSYSGGPGVRTFF	TGTGCCAGCAGTTACAGCGGGGGGCCGGGGGTGAGGACGTTCTTC
TRBV28	TRBJ1-6	.	.	CASSGWVGGDSPLHF	TGTGCCAGCAGTGGGTGGGTTGGGGGTGATTCACCCCTCCACTTT
TRBV7-9	TRBJ2-7	.	.	CASSLNTYEQYF	TGTGCCAGCAGCTTAAACACCTACGAGCAGTACTTC
TRBV19	TRBJ1-6	.	.	CASSPARTVNSPLHF	TGTGCCAGTAGTCCAGCGAGGACAGTTAATTCACCCCTCCACTTT
TRBV18	TRBJ2-3	TRBD2	.	CASSQTRTSGTGTDTQYF	TGTGCCAGCTCACAGACGAGGACTAGCGGGACCGGCACAGATACGCAGTATTTT
TRBV19	TRBJ1-5	TRBD1	.	CASRPGTGGNQPQHF	TGTGCCAGTAGGCCTGGGACAGGGGGCAATCAGCCCCAGCATTTT
TRBV7-9	TRBJ2-3	TRBD1	.	CASSLGQDSTDTQYF	TGTGCCAGCAGCCTCGGACAGGATAGCACAGATACGCAGTATTTT
TRBV11-1	TRBJ1-1	.	.	CASRRNTEAFF	TGTGCCAGCAGGAGGAACACTGAAGCTTTCTTT